A single sample is the source of the 9 T cell receptor beta chains below, sequenced in a study of cytomegalovirus exposure and HLA in healthy donors. PCR employed 60 Vbeta and 13 Jbeta primers. Assay used: immunoSEQ multiplex PCR; TCRdb lists only in-frame clones, some missing. There are 200,000 or so clones in the sample; 65% to 85% occur only once, and 0.098% lies in the top ten. Sequencing input: PBMCs. Receptor source: a boy younger than 10 in good health and CMV-seronegative.

The chain joins TRBV14 to TRBJ2-1; D remains ambiguous. Trimming cost V 1 base and J 15 bases, with 13 bases left between them. Germline loops: CDR1 SGHDN, CDR2 FVKESK. The CDR3 is 12 amino acids. CDR3 sequence: CASSQGFGIRFF. The DNA of the CDR3 is TGTGCCAGCAGCCAAGGGTTCGGTATTCGGTTCTTC. The full variable domain, its missing parts supplied by reference TRBV14 and TRBJ2-1, is EAGVTQFPSHSVIEKGQTVTLRCDPISGHDNLYWYRRVMGKEIKFLLHFVKESKQDESGMPNNRFLAERTGGTYSTLKVQPAELEDSGVYFCASSQGFGIRFFGPGTRLTVL.

The rearrangement links TRBV7-2 to TRBJ2-7; TRBD2 matches 11 bases. There are 15 residues in the CDR3. Germline V gene lookup returns CDR1 SGHTA and CDR2 FQGNSA. V dropped 7 bases and J dropped 4; count of bases not matched to a gene: 9. The CDR3 loop is CASTLVASGRYEQYF. The DNA for the CDR3 is TGTGCCAGCACCCTAGTCGCTAGCGGGAGGTACGAGCAGTACTTC. The full variable domain, in which reference TRBV7-2 and TRBJ2-7 provide the parts outside the CDR3, is GAGVSQSPSNKVTEKGKDVELRCDPISGHTALYWYRQSLGQGLEFLIYFQGNSAPDKSGLPSDRFSAERTGGSVSTLTIQRTQQEDSAVYLCASTLVASGRYEQYFGPGTRLTVT.

The rearrangement joins TRBV27 to TRBJ1-2; D gene unclear. This CDR3 contains 15 residues. Germline V gene lookup returns CDR1 MNHEY and CDR2 SMNVEV (reference sequence). Trimming removed 0 bases from V and 2 bases from J, with 10 bases in between. DNA for the CDR3: TGTGCCAGCAGTTTATCATCCCCAGGAAACTATGGCTACACCTTC. Amino acids: CASSLSSPGNYGYTF.

This sequence joins TRBV7-2 and TRBJ2-3; perhaps TRBD2 as D (5 bases). Germline V gene data show CDR1 as SGHTA and CDR2 as FQGNSA. The CDR3 is made up of 13 amino acids. The ends were cut back, 1 base at V and 7 bases at J, with 9 bases in the middle. The CDR3 region has the DNA TGTGCCAGCAGCTTAGGGACTTCCTATACGCAGTATTTT. This sequence encodes CASSLGTSYTQYF.

The rearrangement links TRBV5-6 to TRBJ2-5; D unclear. The end of the DNA is better explained by TRBJ2-7, so the J call may be wrong. Germline V gene data show CDR1 as SGHDT and CDR2 as YYEEEE. This CDR3 has 14 residues. CDR3 in amino acids: CASSLWRSSYEQYF. DNA for the CDR3: TGTGCCAGCAGCCTCTGGCGGAGCTCCTACGAGCAGTACTTC.

The rearrangement links TRBV2 to TRBJ2-7; D perhaps matches TRBD2 (5 bases). The ends were cut back, 5 bases at V and 4 bases at J, with 15 bases in the middle. The CDR3 is 14 residues long. The germline V gene encodes CDR1 SNHLY and CDR2 FYNNEI. CDR3 bases: TGTGCCAGCAGTCCCCCCGTACTAGGATACGAGCAGTACTTC. Protein sequence: CASSPPVLGYEQYF.

J is TRBJ2-7 and V is TRBV27, with TRBD1 as a possible D gene (6 bases). This CDR3 has 15 residues. Trimming left V 5 bases short and J 4 bases short, with 18 bases between. Germline CDR1 and CDR2: MNHEY and SMNVEV (reference sequence). CDR3 region: CASSPWDKPLYEQYF. In DNA form, the CDR3 reads TGTGCCAGCAGTCCCTGGGACAAACCACTTTACGAGCAGTACTTC.

This rearrangement joins TRBV11-2 to TRBJ2-5; D may be TRBD2 (7 bases). The CDR3 extends over 17 amino acids. The germline CDR1 and CDR2 sequences are SGHAT and FQNNGV. V shed 5 bases and J shed 0 bases, with 19 bases lying between them. The CDR3 DNA follows: TGTGCCAGCAGCCCACAAGTAGGGGGGGGCCACCAAGAGACCCAGTACTTC. Translation gives CASSPQVGGGHQETQYF.

The rearrangement uses TRBV4-1 and TRBJ1-2; D may be TRBD1 (5 bases). Germline loops: CDR1 MGHRA, CDR2 YSYEKL. Trimming left V 0 bases short and J 5 bases short, with 16 bases between. This CDR3 has 16 residues. The CDR3 DNA follows: TGCGCCAGCAGCCAAGATCGGGTGAGACAGCCGTATGGCTACACCTTC. Protein product: CASSQDRVRQPYGYTF.